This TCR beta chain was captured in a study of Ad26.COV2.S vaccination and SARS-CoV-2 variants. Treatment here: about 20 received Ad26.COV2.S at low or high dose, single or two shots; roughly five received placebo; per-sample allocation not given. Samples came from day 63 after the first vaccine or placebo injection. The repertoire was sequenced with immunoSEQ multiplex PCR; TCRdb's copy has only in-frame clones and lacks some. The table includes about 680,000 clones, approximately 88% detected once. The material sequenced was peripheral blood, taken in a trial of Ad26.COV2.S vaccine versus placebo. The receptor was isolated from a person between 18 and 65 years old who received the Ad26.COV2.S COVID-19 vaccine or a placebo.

The CDR3 DNA reads TGCAGCGGGGTGGACCTGTACGAGCAGTACTTC. It codes for CSGVDLYEQYF. The J gene is TRBJ2-7, the V gene TRBV29-1; D is uncertain. Germline assignment: CDR1 SQVTM and CDR2 ANQGSEA. V was clipped by 7 bases and J by 4 bases, with 11 bases between them. The CDR3 has 11 amino acids.